The present TCR beta chain was sequenced within a study of molecular identifiers for immune sequencing clone quantification. The CDR3 extends over 15 amino acids. V gave up 5 bases and J gave up 4 bases, with 17 bases separating them. CDR1 SEHNR and CDR2 FQNEAQ come from the germline V gene (reference sequence). TCRdb re-analysed the PCR reads in MiXCR, keeping a single row per CDR3 protein. The top ten hold less than 0.85% of the sample, which has about 86,000 distinct CDR3 sequences, about 23% seen once. Details on this clonotype: A much larger clone lies a single base off, so this may be a read error.

The sequence came from a human donor in good health. Some libraries in this study had Jurkat cell RNA spiked in. The rearrangement joins TRBV7-9 to TRBJ2-5; D is perhaps TRBD2 (6 bases). Sequencing input: naive CD8+ T cells from blood, with Jurkat cell RNA spiked in. The subset: FACS-sorted CD8+CD4-CCR7+CD45RA+ naive T cells. CDR3 protein: CASSPYRDFRETQYF. CDR3 coding DNA: TGTGCCAGCAGCCCCTACCGGGACTTCCGAGAGACCCAGTACTTC.